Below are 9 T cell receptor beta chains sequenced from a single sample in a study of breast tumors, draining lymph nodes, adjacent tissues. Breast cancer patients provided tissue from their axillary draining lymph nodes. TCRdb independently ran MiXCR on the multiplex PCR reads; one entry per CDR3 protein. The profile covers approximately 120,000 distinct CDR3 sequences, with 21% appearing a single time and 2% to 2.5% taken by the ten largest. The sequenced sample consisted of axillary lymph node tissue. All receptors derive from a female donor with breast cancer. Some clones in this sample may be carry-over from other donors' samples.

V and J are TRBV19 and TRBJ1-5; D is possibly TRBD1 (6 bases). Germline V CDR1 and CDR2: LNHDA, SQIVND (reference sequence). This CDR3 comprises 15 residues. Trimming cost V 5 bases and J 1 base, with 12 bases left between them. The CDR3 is CASSFTGTSNQPQHF. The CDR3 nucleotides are TGTGCCAGTAGTTTTACAGGGACGAGCAATCAGCCCCAGCATTTT.

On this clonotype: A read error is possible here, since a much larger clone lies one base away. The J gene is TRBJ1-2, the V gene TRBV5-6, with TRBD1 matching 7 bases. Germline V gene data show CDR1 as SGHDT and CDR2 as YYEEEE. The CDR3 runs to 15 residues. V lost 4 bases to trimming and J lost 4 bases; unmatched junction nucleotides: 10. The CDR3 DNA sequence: TGTGCCAGCAGCCCTCCCTTGACAGGGCGCTATGGCTACACCTTC. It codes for CASSPPLTGRYGYTF.

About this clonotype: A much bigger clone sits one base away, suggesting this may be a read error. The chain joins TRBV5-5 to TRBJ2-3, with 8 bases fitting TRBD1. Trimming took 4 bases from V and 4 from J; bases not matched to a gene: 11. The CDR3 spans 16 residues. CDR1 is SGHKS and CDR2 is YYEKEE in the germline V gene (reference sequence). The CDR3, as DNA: TGTGCCAGCAGCCGCGGGGACAGGCAAATTCCAGATACGCAGTATTTT. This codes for CASSRGDRQIPDTQYF.

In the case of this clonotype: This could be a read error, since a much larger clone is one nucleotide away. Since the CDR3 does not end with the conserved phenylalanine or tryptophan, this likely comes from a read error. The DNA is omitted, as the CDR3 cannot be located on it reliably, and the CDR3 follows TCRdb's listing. The CDR3 spells CSAWGTKGRLL. This chain links TRBV29-1 with TRBJ2-1; the D call in the table, TRBD2, was not verified against the DNA. The germline gives CDR1 SQVTM, CDR2 ANQGSEA. The CDR3 length is 11 residues, termini included.

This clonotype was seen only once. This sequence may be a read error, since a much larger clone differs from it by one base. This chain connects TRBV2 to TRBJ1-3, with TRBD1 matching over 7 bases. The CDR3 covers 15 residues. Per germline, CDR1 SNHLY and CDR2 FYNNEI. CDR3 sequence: CASSSTGAAGNTVYF. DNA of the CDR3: TGTGCCAGCAGCTCCACAGGGGCGGCTGGAAACACCGTATATTTT.

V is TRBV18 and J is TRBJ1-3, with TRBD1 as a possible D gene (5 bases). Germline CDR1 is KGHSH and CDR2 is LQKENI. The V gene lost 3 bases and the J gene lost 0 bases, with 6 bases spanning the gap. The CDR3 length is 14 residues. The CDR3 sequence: CASSPDTSGNTIYF. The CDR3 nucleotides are TGTGCCAGCTCACCGGACACCTCTGGAAACACCATATATTTT.

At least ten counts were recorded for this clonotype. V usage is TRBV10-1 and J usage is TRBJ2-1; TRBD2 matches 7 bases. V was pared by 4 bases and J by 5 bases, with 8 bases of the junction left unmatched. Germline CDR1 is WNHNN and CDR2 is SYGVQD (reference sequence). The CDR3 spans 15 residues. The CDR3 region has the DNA TGCGCCAGCAGTGCCCAGCGGGGACTTCACAATGAGCAGTTCTTC. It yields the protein CASSAQRGLHNEQFF.

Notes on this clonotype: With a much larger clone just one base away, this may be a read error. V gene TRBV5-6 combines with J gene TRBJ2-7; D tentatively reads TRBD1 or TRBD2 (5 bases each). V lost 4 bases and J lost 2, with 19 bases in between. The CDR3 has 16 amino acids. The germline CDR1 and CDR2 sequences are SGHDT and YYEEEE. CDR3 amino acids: CASSRLPRDGPYEQYF. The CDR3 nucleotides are TGTGCCAGCAGCCGACTGCCCCGGGACGGGCCCTACGAGCAGTACTTC.

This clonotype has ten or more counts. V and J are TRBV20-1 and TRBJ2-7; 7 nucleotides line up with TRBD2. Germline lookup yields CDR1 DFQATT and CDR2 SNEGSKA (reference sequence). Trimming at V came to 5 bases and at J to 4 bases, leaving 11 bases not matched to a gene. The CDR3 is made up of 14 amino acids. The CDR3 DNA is TGCAGTGCTGGCGAATGGGGGGGTCCATACGAGCAGTACTTC. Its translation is CSAGEWGGPYEQYF.